The next 19 T cell receptor beta chains were all read from a single sample in a study of cytomegalovirus exposure and HLA in healthy donors. The study ran its PCR with 60 Vbeta and 13 Jbeta primers. The protocol was immunoSEQ multiplex PCR, while the TCRdb copy is restricted to in-frame clones and leaves out a portion. The sample contains roughly 100,000 clones, approximately 77% of which appear only once. Material: PBMCs. These receptors were obtained from a middle-aged woman in good health and CMV-seronegative.

The sample holds a few counts of this clone. This chain uses TRBV30 with TRBJ1-5, with D hard to call. The CDR3 is 14 amino acids. The V end lost 0 bases, the J end lost 3 bases, and 9 bases lay between the germline ends. Germline CDR1 GTSNPN, CDR2 SVGIG (reference sequence). CDR3 amino acids: CAWSVDISNQPQHF. The CDR3 DNA is TGTGCCTGGAGTGTAGACATCTCCAATCAGCCCCAGCATTTT.

This rearrangement joins TRBV27 to TRBJ1-6; 7 nucleotides match TRBD1. CDR1 is MNHEY, CDR2 SMNVEV, per germline (reference sequence). J was trimmed by 8 bases and V by 6 bases; bases with no gene match: 7. The CDR3 totals 14 residues. The CDR3 sequence is CASRSAGTDSPLHF. In DNA, the CDR3 is TGTGCCAGCAGGTCTGCCGGGACAGATTCACCCCTCCACTTT.

The V and J genes are TRBV27 and TRBJ1-1, with 8 bases that match TRBD1. This CDR3 contains 15 residues. With 2 bases clipped from V and 1 base from J, the junction kept 3 bases outside the gene matches. The V gene's germline CDR1 is MNHEY and CDR2 SMNVEV (reference sequence). CDR3 loop: CASSLQTGANTEAFF. CDR3 DNA sequence: TGTGCCAGCAGTTTACAGACAGGGGCGAACACTGAAGCTTTCTTT.

The CDR3 here is CASSSDRGPTYGYTF. For the CDR3, the DNA is TGTGCCAGCAGCTCGGACAGGGGGCCGACCTATGGCTACACCTTC. V and J are TRBV7-9 and TRBJ1-2; 11 bases agree with TRBD1. With 4 bases clipped from V and 4 bases from J, the junction kept 5 bases outside the gene matches. CDR3 length: 15 amino acids. Germline loops: CDR1 SEHNR, CDR2 FQNEAQ (reference sequence).

This CDR3 is CASSLGGGRNEKLFF. The CDR3 coding sequence is TGTGCCAGCAGCTTAGGGGGGGGCCGTAATGAAAAACTGTTTTTT. The chain recombines TRBV7-9 with TRBJ1-4, with a weak D call TRBD1 (6 bases). The V gene's germline CDR1 is SEHNR and CDR2 FQNEAQ (reference sequence). The CDR3 is made up of 15 amino acids. V was pared by 1 base and J by 4 bases, with 10 bases between.

The rearrangement links TRBV4-1 to TRBJ1-1, with D possibly TRBD1 on 6 matching bases. The germline V gene has CDR1 MGHRA and CDR2 YSYEKL. This CDR3 spans 16 amino acids. V gave up 1 base and J gave up 3 bases, with 15 bases separating them. This CDR3 is CASSQGPQDRHTEAFF. CDR3 sequence (DNA): TGCGCCAGCAGCCAAGGCCCCCAGGACAGACACACTGAAGCTTTCTTT.

V gene TRBV7-9 combines with J gene TRBJ1-1, with D possibly being TRBD1 (5 bases). Germline V CDR1 and CDR2: SEHNR, FQNEAQ (reference sequence). With 1 base removed from V and 3 bases from J, the gap between germline ends came to 9 bases. There are 14 residues in the CDR3. The CDR3 loop reads CASSLGQPYTEAFF. DNA of the CDR3: TGTGCCAGCAGCTTAGGACAGCCATACACTGAAGCTTTCTTT.

V gene TRBV5-1 combines with J gene TRBJ2-5; 10 nucleotides match TRBD1. The CDR3 is 16 residues long. After removal of 4 bases from V and 5 bases from J, the junction contained 11 bases not matched to a gene. CDR1 and CDR2 from the germline V gene are SGHRS and YFSETQ. CDR3 loop: CASSVDRGTPMETQYF. In DNA form, the CDR3 reads TGCGCCAGCAGCGTGGACAGGGGGACGCCGATGGAGACCCAGTACTTC.

The chain has TRBV4-1 and TRBJ2-7; perhaps TRBD2 as D (6 bases). The germline V gene encodes CDR1 MGHRA and CDR2 YSYEKL. V dropped 0 bases and J dropped 9 bases, with 12 bases sitting between them. This CDR3 spans 13 amino acids. In DNA, the CDR3 is TGCGCCAGCAGCCAAGATCCGGGGGACGGGCAGTACTTC. It translates to CASSQDPGDGQYF.

Points on this clone: The same CDR3 arises from other DNA sequences in this sample as well. J is TRBJ1-2 and V is TRBV5-4, with TRBD1 as a possible D gene (5 bases). This CDR3 has 13 residues. V was cut by 1 base and J by 6 bases, with 10 bases left in between. Germline V gene data show CDR1 as SGHNT and CDR2 as YYREEE (reference sequence). The CDR3 DNA sequence: TGTGCCAGCAGCTTGCAGGGTACTGATGGCTACACCTTC. Amino acid sequence: CASSLQGTDGYTF. Filled out from reference TRBV5-4 and TRBJ1-2, the complete variable domain reads ETGVTQSPTHLIKTRGQQVTLRCSSQSGHNTVSWYQQALGQGPQFIFQYYREEENGRGNFPPRFSGLQFPNYSSELNVNALELDDSALYLCASSLQGTDGYTFGSGTRLTVV.

This clone was picked up one time. This chain joins TRBV25-1 and TRBJ1-1, with D possibly TRBD1 on 6 matching bases. Germline V CDR1 and CDR2: MGHDK, SYGVNS. The CDR3 is 11 amino acids. Trimming stripped 10 bases from V and 8 bases from J, with 14 bases between. The DNA for the CDR3 is TGTGCCACCAGGGACATCCACGAAGCTTTCTTT. It codes for CATRDIHEAFF.

The J gene is TRBJ2-7, the V gene TRBV5-1, with 11 bases matching TRBD1. The CDR3 contains 16 residues. The J segment lost 4 bases and the V segment lost 3 bases, leaving 9 bases of the junction unmatched. Germline V CDR1 and CDR2: SGHRS, YFSETQ. This chain's CDR3 is CASSSSWGTGGYEQYF. The CDR3 DNA is TGCGCCAGCAGCTCCTCCTGGGGGACAGGGGGTTACGAGCAGTACTTC.

This clone was counted a single time. The V call is TRBV5-6, the J call TRBJ2-1; D is unresolved. The V end lost 2 bases, the J end lost 8 bases, and 8 bases lay between the germline ends. Germline-derived CDR1 and CDR2 are SGHDT and YYEEEE. CDR3 length equals 12 residues. This CDR3 reads CASSFQVHEQFF. In nucleotides, the CDR3 is TGTGCCAGCAGCTTCCAGGTCCATGAGCAGTTCTTC.

This clone turned up a few times. This chain connects TRBV30 to TRBJ1-1, with no clear D. V lost 0 bases and J lost 0, with 8 bases in between. From germline, CDR1 is GTSNPN and CDR2 SVGIG (reference sequence). The CDR3 has 14 residues. This CDR3 is CAWSVPPVNTEAFF. The CDR3 nucleotides are TGTGCCTGGAGTGTACCGCCAGTGAACACTGAAGCTTTCTTT.

J is TRBJ1-2 and V is TRBV9; 11 bases fit TRBD1. The CDR3 totals 16 residues. Per the germline V gene, CDR1 is SGDLS and CDR2 is YYNGEE. Germline trimming cut 6 bases from V and 6 bases from J; bases unmatched to any gene: 13. Here the CDR3 DNA reads TGTGCCAGCACCCGGACAGGGGGCGGCGAGGGACATGGCTACACCTTC. It encodes CASTRTGGGEGHGYTF.

About this clone: Germline and junction disagree at one end, which may indicate a read error. The rearrangement uses TRBV2 and TRBJ2-4; maybe TRBD2 (5 bases). This CDR3 has 15 amino acids. Germline assignment: CDR1 SNHLY and CDR2 FYNNEI. DNA for the CDR3: TGTGCCAGCAGAGAAGGACTGGTAGCCAAAAACATTCAGTACTTC. It is translated as CASREGLVAKNIQYF.

This clone appeared a single time. This chain joins TRBV18 and TRBJ1-5; TRBD1 is a possible D gene (5 bases). CDR1 is KGHSH and CDR2 is LQKENI in the germline V gene. This CDR3 is 14 amino acids long. Deletions cut 3 bases from V and 10 bases from J, with 16 bases between. CDR3 loop: CASSPEAQGLPQHF. Written as DNA, the CDR3 is TGTGCCAGCTCACCGGAAGCCCAGGGTTTACCCCAGCATTTT.

The chain has TRBV5-1 and TRBJ1-2; D is unclear. The germline gives CDR1 SGHRS, CDR2 YFSETQ. The CDR3 has 13 amino acids. V lost 3 bases, J lost 9 bases, and 15 bases lay in between. As DNA, the CDR3 is TGCGCCAGCAGCTATAGCAGCTCCGAGAGCTACACCTTC. Amino acids: CASSYSSSESYTF.

CDR3 residues: CASSQDASGVSGGELFF. The DNA for the CDR3 is TGCGCCAGCAGCCAAGATGCTAGCGGGGTCTCTGGCGGGGAGCTGTTTTTT. The J gene is TRBJ2-2, the V gene TRBV4-3; 9 bases agree with TRBD2. Germline V gene lookup returns CDR1 LGHNA and CDR2 YSLEER. This CDR3 region has 17 residues. The J segment lost 7 bases and the V segment lost 0 bases, leaving 9 bases of the junction unmatched.